The 26 T cell receptor beta chains listed next were all sequenced from one sample in a study of T cells in tumors and immune-related adverse events. The repertoire was sequenced with immunoSEQ multiplex PCR; TCRdb's copy has only in-frame clones and lacks some. The sample carries fewer than 10,000 clones, around 95% recorded once. The sequencing here drew on lymph node tissue, taken from a patient treated with anti-PD-1 therapy. The source is a female donor with metastatic renal cell carcinoma.

This clone was detected once. The chain has TRBV11-2 and TRBJ1-6; D is undetermined. Germline V CDR1 and CDR2: SGHAT, FQNNGV. This CDR3 spans 13 amino acids. V dropped 1 base and J dropped 6 bases, with 4 bases sitting between them. CDR3 protein: CASSLGVNSPLHF. CDR3 coding DNA: TGTGCCAGCAGCTTAGGGGTTAATTCACCCCTCCACTTT.

V and J are TRBV5-1 and TRBJ1-1, with D perhaps matching TRBD1 (6 bases). Per germline, CDR1 SGHRS and CDR2 YFSETQ. This CDR3 has 15 residues. The V end was cut by 4 bases, the J end by 4 bases, with 17 bases between. In DNA, the CDR3 is TGCGCCAGCAGCGGGGGGACAAGCCCAGGCACTGAAGCTTTCTTT. Translated, it gives CASSGGTSPGTEAFF.

This chain uses TRBV5-4 with TRBJ2-7, with D perhaps TRBD2 (7 bases). The germline V and J ends were trimmed by 4 bases and 2 bases, with 13 bases remaining between them. This CDR3 is built from 14 residues. Looked up from germline, CDR1 is SGHNT and CDR2 is YYREEE (reference sequence). The CDR3 region has the DNA TGTGCCAGCAGCGTGGGGGGGCCAGCCTACGAGCAGTACTTC. Its translation is CASSVGGPAYEQYF.

J is TRBJ2-1 and V is TRBV11-2; D might be TRBD2 (6 bases). V lost 2 bases to trimming and J lost 0 bases, with 11 bases between them. This CDR3 comprises 16 residues. Per germline, CDR1 SGHAT and CDR2 FQNNGV. The CDR3 DNA reads TGTGCCAGCAGCTTAAGCGGGTTTAGCTCCTACAATGAGCAGTTCTTC. Translation gives CASSLSGFSSYNEQFF.

The rearrangement links TRBV7-2 to TRBJ2-3, with D perhaps matching TRBD1 or TRBD2 (5 bases each). V was cut by 0 bases and J by 4 bases, with 14 bases left in between. This CDR3 comprises 16 residues. Germline-derived CDR1 and CDR2 are SGHTA and FQGNSA. CDR3 amino acids: CASSLAGDAVADTQYF. Here the CDR3 DNA reads TGTGCCAGCAGCTTAGCGGGGGATGCAGTCGCAGATACGCAGTATTTT. The variable domain in full, completed from reference TRBV7-2 and TRBJ2-3, reads GAGVSQSPSNKVTEKGKDVELRCDPISGHTALYWYRQSLGQGLEFLIYFQGNSAPDKSGLPSDRFSAERTGGSVSTLTIQRTQQEDSAVYLCASSLAGDAVADTQYFGPGTRLTVL.

The chain combines TRBV7-8 with TRBJ2-5; 8 bases match TRBD1. In germline, CDR1 is SGHVS, CDR2 FQNEAQ. V gave up 2 bases and J gave up 1 base; unmatched junction bases: 6. This CDR3 has 16 residues. Written as DNA, the CDR3 is TGTGCCAGCAGCTTAACAGGGGGACCCGCCCAAGAGACCCAGTACTTC. It is translated as CASSLTGGPAQETQYF.

The chain combines TRBV19 with TRBJ2-1, with TRBD1 identical over 7 bases. Per the germline V gene, CDR1 is LNHDA and CDR2 is SQIVND (reference sequence). The length of the CDR3 is 14 residues. Trimming cost V 3 bases and J 2 bases; bases outside gene matches: 1. CDR3 amino acids: CASSMGTAYNEQFF. CDR3 coding DNA: TGTGCCAGTAGTATGGGGACAGCCTACAATGAGCAGTTCTTC.

The chain links TRBV19 to TRBJ2-7; no clear D gene. V was shortened by 1 base and J by 6 bases, with 13 bases between the two germline ends. The CDR3 has 14 amino acids. The germline V gene has CDR1 LNHDA and CDR2 SQIVND (reference sequence). The CDR3 nucleotides read TGTGCCAGTAGTATAGGGCAGTTTTCGATCGAGCAGTACTTC. Translating gives CASSIGQFSIEQYF.

The chain recombines TRBV28 with TRBJ1-1; a weak D match, TRBD1 (6 bases). This CDR3 comprises 13 residues. Germline CDR1 is MDHEN and CDR2 is SYDVKM. V was trimmed by 6 bases and J by 1 base, leaving 9 bases between them. The CDR3: CASSRQENTEAFF. The CDR3 DNA sequence: TGTGCCAGCAGCAGACAGGAGAACACTGAAGCTTTCTTT.

The chain employs TRBV11-3 and TRBJ2-1; 8 nucleotides agree with TRBD2. Germline V gene data show CDR1 as SGHNT and CDR2 as YENEEA. The CDR3 sequence is 16 residues long. V lost 4 bases and J lost 2; bases outside the gene matches: 7. The CDR3 DNA is TGTGCCAGCAGCTCAATCCCAGCGGGGGCCTACAATGAGCAGTTCTTC. Residues: CASSSIPAGAYNEQFF.

The chain joins TRBV9 to TRBJ1-4; 11 bases match TRBD1. Germline CDR1 SGDLS, CDR2 YYNGEE. V shed 4 bases, J shed 4 bases, and the junction held 6 bases outside the gene matches. The CDR3 sequence is 16 residues long. CDR3 sequence reads: CASSLEGTGGNEKLFF. CDR3 DNA sequence: TGTGCCAGCAGCTTAGAGGGGACAGGGGGTAATGAAAAACTGTTTTTT.

A single count supports this clone. This chain joins TRBV6-4 and TRBJ1-1; no firm D call. V was cut by 2 bases and J by 4 bases, with 11 bases left in between. The CDR3 covers 14 residues. Germline V gene sequence: CDR1 MRHNA, CDR2 SNTAGT. Written as DNA, the CDR3 is TGTGCCAGCAGTGACGTGCCGGGAGGCACTGAAGCTTTCTTT. It encodes CASSDVPGGTEAFF.

This chain joins TRBV19 and TRBJ1-5; 10 bases align to TRBD1. Unmatched junction bases numbered 7, after V lost 7 bases and J lost 4 bases. The CDR3 is made up of 15 amino acids. Germline V gene data show CDR1 as LNHDA and CDR2 as SQIVND (reference sequence). CDR3 nucleotides: TGTGCCAGTACCAGAGGACAGGGGGTAAATCAGCCCCAGCATTTT. Translated, it gives CASTRGQGVNQPQHF.

This sequence joins TRBV19 and TRBJ2-7, with 14 bases fitting TRBD2. Germline CDR1 and CDR2: LNHDA and SQIVND (reference sequence). Trimming cost V 6 bases and J 3 bases; bases outside gene matches: 4. The CDR3 is made up of 15 amino acids. The CDR3 here is CASSPGTSGSYEQYF. The CDR3 DNA sequence: TGTGCCAGTAGCCCAGGGACTAGCGGGAGCTACGAGCAGTACTTC.

Regarding this clone: One junction end does not reproduce the germline sequence, and a read error may be involved. V and J are TRBV5-1 and TRBJ1-1; 7 bases are a match to TRBD1. Per the germline V gene, CDR1 is SGHRS and CDR2 is YFSETQ. The CDR3 runs to 15 residues. The CDR3 loop is CASSLEGTANTEAFF. The CDR3 DNA follows: TGCGCCAGCAGCTTGGAGGGGACAGCAAACACAGAAGCTTTCTTT.

The V gene is TRBV28, the J gene TRBJ1-6, with D perhaps TRBD1 (5 bases). V shed 2 bases and J shed 8 bases, with 10 bases lying between them. This CDR3 comprises 14 residues. Germline values: CDR1 MDHEN, CDR2 SYDVKM. The CDR3 region has the DNA TGTGCCAGCAGTTTAGGGCAGGGTTATTCACCCCTCCACTTT. It codes for CASSLGQGYSPLHF.

Only one count was recorded for this clone. CDR3 coding DNA: TGTGCCAGCAACAGGGTTGGTTATGGCTACACCTTC. It is translated as CASNRVGYGYTF. The chain joins TRBV6-5 to TRBJ1-2; D perhaps matches TRBD1 (6 bases). The CDR3 has 12 amino acids. The V end was cut by 7 bases, the J end by 5 bases, with 11 bases between. Germline assignment: CDR1 MNHEY and CDR2 SVGAGI.

The rearrangement joins TRBV2 to TRBJ1-2; D might be TRBD1 (6 bases). The CDR3 is made up of 13 amino acids. Germline V gene data show CDR1 as SNHLY and CDR2 as FYNNEI. Trimming removed 5 bases at V and 4 bases at J, with 11 bases between. The CDR3 DNA reads TGTGCCAGCAGTTACACAGGGTTCTATGGCTACACCTTC. Its protein product is CASSYTGFYGYTF.

The gene calls are TRBV10-2 and TRBJ2-1, with 8 bases lining up with TRBD2. The CDR3 has 16 amino acids. Germline values: CDR1 WSHSY, CDR2 SAAADI. J was trimmed by 8 bases and V by 7 bases; bases with no gene match: 16. CDR3 protein: CASIDPPSGPGDEQFF. CDR3 sequence (DNA): TGCGCCAGCATTGATCCCCCTAGCGGGCCGGGGGATGAGCAGTTCTTC.

V usage is TRBV29-1 and J usage is TRBJ1-2, with D possibly matching TRBD1 (5 bases). Germline V gene lookup returns CDR1 SQVTM and CDR2 ANQGSEA. Trimming took off 5 bases at V and 8 bases at J, with 12 bases between the two ends. The CDR3 is 11 amino acids. Here the CDR3 DNA reads TGCAGCGTTTCCGTGGGGGGGGGCTACACCTTC. Amino acids: CSVSVGGGYTF.

This rearrangement joins TRBV30 to TRBJ2-7; the D is unclear. V lost 6 bases and J lost 4, with 16 bases in between. This CDR3 has 13 residues. Germline values: CDR1 GTSNPN, CDR2 SVGIG (reference sequence). The CDR3 spells CACSLGSIYEQYF. CDR3 DNA sequence: TGTGCCTGTTCCCTGGGGTCGATTTACGAGCAGTACTTC.

The rearrangement joins TRBV5-1 to TRBJ1-1, with D hard to call. Trimming pared 4 bases from V and 3 bases from J, leaving 22 bases between. The CDR3 runs 17 residues. The germline gives CDR1 SGHRS, CDR2 YFSETQ. The CDR3 reads CASSQRRSGWNHTEAFF. CDR3 DNA: TGCGCCAGCAGCCAACGGCGTTCGGGTTGGAATCACACTGAAGCTTTCTTT.

On this clone: The same CDR3 arises from other DNA sequences in this sample as well. The chain couples TRBV15 to TRBJ2-5; 7 positions agree with TRBD1. J lost 5 bases, V lost 0 bases, and 12 bases had no gene match. Germline values: CDR1 LNHNV, CDR2 YYDKDF (reference sequence). This CDR3 spans 17 amino acids. DNA for the CDR3: TGTGCCACCAGCAGAGATAAGGCGACAGGGTTACGGGAGACCCAGTACTTC. Protein: CATSRDKATGLRETQYF.

The genes are TRBV11-3 and TRBJ2-7; either TRBD1 or TRBD2 may fit D (8 bases each). CDR1 is SGHNT, CDR2 YENEEA, per germline. The CDR3 loop spans 15 amino acids. Trimming cost V 5 bases and J 4 bases, with 18 bases left between them. The CDR3 is CASSLGQGGGYEQYF. The DNA for the CDR3 is TGTGCCAGCAGCCTTGGACAGGGCGGGGGGTACGAGCAGTACTTC.

J is TRBJ1-4 and V is TRBV10-3; D may be TRBD1 (5 bases). Trimming removed 8 bases at V and 8 bases at J, with 21 bases between. CDR1 ENHRY and CDR2 SYGVKD come from the germline V gene. This CDR3 has 15 residues. CDR3 sequence (DNA): TGTGCCATCGTGCGTGTGGGGACGCCGGGGGAAAAACTGTTTTTT. Its protein product is CAIVRVGTPGEKLFF.

V usage is TRBV7-8 and J usage is TRBJ2-5, with D perhaps matching TRBD1 (6 bases). Germline CDR1 and CDR2: SGHVS and FQNEAQ. V dropped 2 bases and J dropped 4 bases, with 11 bases sitting between them. The CDR3 loop spans 14 amino acids. The CDR3, as DNA: TGTGCCAGCAGCTTATCGGACAGTGCAGAGACCCAGTACTTC. It codes for CASSLSDSAETQYF.